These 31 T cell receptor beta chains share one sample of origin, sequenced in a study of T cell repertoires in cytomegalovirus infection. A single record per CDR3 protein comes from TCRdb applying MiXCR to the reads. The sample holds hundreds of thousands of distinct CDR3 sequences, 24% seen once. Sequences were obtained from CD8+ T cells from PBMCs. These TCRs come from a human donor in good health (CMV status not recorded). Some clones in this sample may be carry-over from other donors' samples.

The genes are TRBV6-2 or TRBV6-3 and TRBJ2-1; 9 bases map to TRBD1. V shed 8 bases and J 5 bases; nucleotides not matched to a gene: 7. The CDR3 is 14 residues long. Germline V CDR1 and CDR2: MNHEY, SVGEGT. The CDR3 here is CASYGTGRHNEQFF. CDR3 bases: TGTGCCAGCTATGGGACAGGGCGCCACAATGAGCAGTTCTTC.

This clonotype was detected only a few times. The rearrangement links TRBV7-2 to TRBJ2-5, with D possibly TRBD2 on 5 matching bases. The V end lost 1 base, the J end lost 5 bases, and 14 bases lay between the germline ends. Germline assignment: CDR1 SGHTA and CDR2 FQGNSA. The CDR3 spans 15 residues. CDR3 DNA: TGTGCCAGCAGCTTAGACGGAGCGGCCCAGGAGACCCAGTACTTC. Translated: CASSLDGAAQETQYF.

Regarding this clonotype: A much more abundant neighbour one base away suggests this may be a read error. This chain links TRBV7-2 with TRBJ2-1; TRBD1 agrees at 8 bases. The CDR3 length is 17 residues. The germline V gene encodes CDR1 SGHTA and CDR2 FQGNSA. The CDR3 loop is CVSSSTALLDRDNEQFF. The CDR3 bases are TGTGTCAGCAGCTCGACCGCGCTACTGGACAGGGATAATGAGCAGTTCTTC.

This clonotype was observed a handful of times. The CDR3 reads CASTRTGNQPQHF. The CDR3 nucleotides read TGTGCCAGCACTAGGACGGGCAATCAGCCCCAGCATTTT. The chain joins TRBV2 to TRBJ1-5, with D uncertain. Germline CDR1 and CDR2: SNHLY and FYNNEI. The CDR3 totals 13 residues. Trimming took off 7 bases at V and 2 bases at J, with 9 bases between the two ends. The entire variable domain, with the rest obtained from reference TRBV2 and TRBJ1-5, is as follows: EPEVTQTPSHQVTQMGQEVILRCVPISNHLYFYWYRQILGQKVEFLVSFYNNEISEKSEIFDDQFSVERPDGSNFTLKIRSTKLEDSAMYFCASTRTGNQPQHFGDGTRLSIL.

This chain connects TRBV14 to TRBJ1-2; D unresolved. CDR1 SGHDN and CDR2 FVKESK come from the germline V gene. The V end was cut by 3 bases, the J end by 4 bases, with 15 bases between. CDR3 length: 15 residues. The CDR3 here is CASSQTGEGPYGYTF. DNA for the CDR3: TGTGCCAGCAGCCAGACTGGGGAAGGTCCCTATGGCTACACCTTC.

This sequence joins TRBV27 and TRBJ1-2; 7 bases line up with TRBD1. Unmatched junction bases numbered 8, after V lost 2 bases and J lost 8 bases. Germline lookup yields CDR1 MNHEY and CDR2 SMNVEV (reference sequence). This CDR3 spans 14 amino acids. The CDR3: CASSLRGTVGGYTF. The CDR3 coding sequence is TGTGCCAGCAGTTTAAGGGGGACAGTCGGAGGCTACACCTTC.

CDR3 loop: CASGLDEDRLRTEAFF. The CDR3 coding sequence is TGTGCTAGTGGTTTGGACGAGGACAGGTTAAGGACTGAAGCTTTCTTT. The rearrangement uses TRBV12-5 and TRBJ1-1, with 7 bases lining up with TRBD1. Trimming at V came to 1 base and at J to 5 bases, leaving 10 bases not matched to a gene. This CDR3 comprises 16 residues. CDR1 is LGHNT, CDR2 FRNRAP, per germline.

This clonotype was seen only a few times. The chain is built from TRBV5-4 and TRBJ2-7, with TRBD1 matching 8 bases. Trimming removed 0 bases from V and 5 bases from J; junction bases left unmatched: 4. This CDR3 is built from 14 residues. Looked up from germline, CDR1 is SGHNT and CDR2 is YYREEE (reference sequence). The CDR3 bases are TGTGCCAGCAGCTTGGAAGGACAGGGACACGAGCAGTACTTC. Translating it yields CASSLEGQGHEQYF. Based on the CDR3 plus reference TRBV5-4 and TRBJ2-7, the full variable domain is ETGVTQSPTHLIKTRGQQVTLRCSSQSGHNTVSWYQQALGQGPQFIFQYYREEENGRGNFPPRFSGLQFPNYSSELNVNALELDDSALYLCASSLEGQGHEQYFGPGTRLTVT.

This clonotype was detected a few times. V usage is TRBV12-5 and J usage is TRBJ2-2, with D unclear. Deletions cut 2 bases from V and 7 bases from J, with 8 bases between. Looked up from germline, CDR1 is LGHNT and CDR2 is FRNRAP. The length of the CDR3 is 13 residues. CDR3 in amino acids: CASGLRAYGELFF. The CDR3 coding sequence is TGTGCTAGTGGTTTGAGGGCGTACGGGGAGCTGTTTTTT.

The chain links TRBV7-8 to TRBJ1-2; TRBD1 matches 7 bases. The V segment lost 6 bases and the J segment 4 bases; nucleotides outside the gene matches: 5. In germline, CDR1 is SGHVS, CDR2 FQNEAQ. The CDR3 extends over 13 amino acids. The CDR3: CASSTGTVYGYTF. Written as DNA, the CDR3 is TGTGCCAGCAGTACCGGGACAGTCTATGGCTACACCTTC.

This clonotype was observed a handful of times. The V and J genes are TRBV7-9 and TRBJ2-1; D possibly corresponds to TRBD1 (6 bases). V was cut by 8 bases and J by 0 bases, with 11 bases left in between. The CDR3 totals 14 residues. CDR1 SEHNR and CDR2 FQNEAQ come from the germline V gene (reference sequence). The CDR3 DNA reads TGTGCCAGCCAGGGGCAGCCCTCCTACAATGAGCAGTTCTTC. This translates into CASQGQPSYNEQFF. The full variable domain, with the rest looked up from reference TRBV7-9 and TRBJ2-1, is DTGVSQNPRHKITKRGQNVTFRCDPISEHNRLYWYRQTLGQGPEFLTYFQNEAQLEKSRLLSDRFSAERPKGSFSTLEIQRTEQGDSAMYLCASQGQPSYNEQFFGPGTRLTVL.

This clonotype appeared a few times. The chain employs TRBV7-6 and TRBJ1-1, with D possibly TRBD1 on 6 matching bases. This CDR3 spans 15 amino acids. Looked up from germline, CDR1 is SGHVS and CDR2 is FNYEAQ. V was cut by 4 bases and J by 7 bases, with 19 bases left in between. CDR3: CASSSPTDRIGEAFF. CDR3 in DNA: TGTGCCAGCAGCTCACCGACAGACAGGATTGGTGAAGCTTTCTTT.

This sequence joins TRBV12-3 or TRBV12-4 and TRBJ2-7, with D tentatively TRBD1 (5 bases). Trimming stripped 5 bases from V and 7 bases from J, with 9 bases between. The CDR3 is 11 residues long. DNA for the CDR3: TGTGCCAGCAGTGGGGCGCGGGAGCAGTACTTC. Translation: CASSGAREQYF.

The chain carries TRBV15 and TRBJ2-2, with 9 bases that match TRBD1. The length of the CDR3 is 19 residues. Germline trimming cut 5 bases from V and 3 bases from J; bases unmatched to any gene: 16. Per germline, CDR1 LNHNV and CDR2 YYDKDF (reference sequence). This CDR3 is CATSSNPPRTGADTGELFF. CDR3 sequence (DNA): TGTGCCACCAGCTCCAACCCCCCACGGACAGGGGCCGACACCGGGGAGCTGTTTTTT.

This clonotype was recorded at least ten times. The CDR3 sequence is CASSSGTGNGYTF. The CDR3 DNA reads TGTGCCAGCAGCTCGGGGACAGGGAATGGCTACACCTTC. This chain joins TRBV7-3 and TRBJ1-2; 9 nucleotides line up with TRBD1. V shed 4 bases, J shed 6 bases, and the junction held 3 bases outside the gene matches. The CDR3 spans 13 residues. Germline V gene lookup returns CDR1 SGHTA and CDR2 FQGTGA.

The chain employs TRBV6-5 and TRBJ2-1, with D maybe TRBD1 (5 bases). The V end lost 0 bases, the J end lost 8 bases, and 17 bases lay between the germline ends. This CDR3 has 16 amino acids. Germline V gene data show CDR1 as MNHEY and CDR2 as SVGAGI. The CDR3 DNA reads TGTGCCAGCAGTTACTCGATCGAGCCAGGGTGGGATGAGCAGTTCTTC. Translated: CASSYSIEPGWDEQFF.

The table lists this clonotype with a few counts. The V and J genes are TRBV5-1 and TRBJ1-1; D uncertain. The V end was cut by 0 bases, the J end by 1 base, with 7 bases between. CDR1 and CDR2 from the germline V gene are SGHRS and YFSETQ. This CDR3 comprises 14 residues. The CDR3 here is CASSLASGNTEAFF. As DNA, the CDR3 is TGCGCCAGCAGCTTGGCCTCGGGGAACACTGAAGCTTTCTTT.

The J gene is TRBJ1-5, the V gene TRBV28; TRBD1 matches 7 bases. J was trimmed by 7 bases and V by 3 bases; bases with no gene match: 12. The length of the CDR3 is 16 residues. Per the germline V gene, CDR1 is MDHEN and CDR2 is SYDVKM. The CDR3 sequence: CASSFVREGAGQPQHF. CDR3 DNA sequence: TGTGCCAGCAGTTTTGTGAGGGAGGGGGCAGGGCAGCCCCAGCATTTT.

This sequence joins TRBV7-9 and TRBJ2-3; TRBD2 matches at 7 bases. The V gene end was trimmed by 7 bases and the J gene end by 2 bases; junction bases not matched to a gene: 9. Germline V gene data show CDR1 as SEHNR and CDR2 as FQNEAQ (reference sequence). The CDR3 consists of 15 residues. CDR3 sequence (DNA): TGTGCCAGCACTTTAGGGCGGGGGACCACAGATACGCAGTATTTT. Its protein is CASTLGRGTTDTQYF.

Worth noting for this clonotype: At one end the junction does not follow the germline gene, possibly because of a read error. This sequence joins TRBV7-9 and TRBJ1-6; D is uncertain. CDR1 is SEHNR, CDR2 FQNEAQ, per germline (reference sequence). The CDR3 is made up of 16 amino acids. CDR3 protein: CANSQLRTGINSPLHF. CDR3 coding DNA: TGTGCCAACAGCCAACTTCGGACGGGGATTAATTCACCCCTCCACTTT.

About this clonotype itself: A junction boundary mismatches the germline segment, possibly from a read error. The CDR3 here is CSVVMTGTETFF. The DNA for the CDR3 is TGCAGCGTAGTCATGACGGGCACTGAAACTTTCTTT. This chain joins TRBV29-1 and TRBJ1-1; no reliable D call. The CDR3 has 12 amino acids. Germline V CDR1 and CDR2: SQVTM, ANQGSEA.

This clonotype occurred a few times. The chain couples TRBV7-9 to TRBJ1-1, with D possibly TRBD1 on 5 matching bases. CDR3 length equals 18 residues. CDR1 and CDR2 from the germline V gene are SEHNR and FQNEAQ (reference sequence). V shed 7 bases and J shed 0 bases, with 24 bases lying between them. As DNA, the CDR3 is TGTGCCAGCACCGCCTCCCCCCGTCTTTGGGGCTTGAACACTGAAGCTTTCTTT. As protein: CASTASPRLWGLNTEAFF.

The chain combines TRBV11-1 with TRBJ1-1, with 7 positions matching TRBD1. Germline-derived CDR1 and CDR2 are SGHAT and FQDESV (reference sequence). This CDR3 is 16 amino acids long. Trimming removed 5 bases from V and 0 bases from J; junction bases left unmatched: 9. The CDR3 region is CASSQPRDSMNTEAFF. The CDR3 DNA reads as TGTGCCAGCAGCCAGCCACGGGACAGCATGAACACTGAAGCTTTCTTT.

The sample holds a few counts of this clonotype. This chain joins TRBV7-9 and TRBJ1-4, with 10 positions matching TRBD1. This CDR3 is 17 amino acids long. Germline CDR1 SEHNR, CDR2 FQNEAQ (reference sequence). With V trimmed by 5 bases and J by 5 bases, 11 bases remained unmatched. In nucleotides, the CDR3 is TGTGCCAGCAGCCCTGCCGGGACAGGGGCCCGGAATGAAAAACTGTTTTTT. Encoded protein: CASSPAGTGARNEKLFF. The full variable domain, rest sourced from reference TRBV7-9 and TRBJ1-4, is DTGVSQNPRHKITKRGQNVTFRCDPISEHNRLYWYRQTLGQGPEFLTYFQNEAQLEKSRLLSDRFSAERPKGSFSTLEIQRTEQGDSAMYLCASSPAGTGARNEKLFFGSGTQLSVL.

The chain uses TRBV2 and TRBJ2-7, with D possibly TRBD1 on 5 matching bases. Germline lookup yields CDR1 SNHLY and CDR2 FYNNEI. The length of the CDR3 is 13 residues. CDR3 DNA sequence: TGTGTCAGCAGTGAACTCAGGGACTACGAGCAGTACGTC. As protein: CVSSELRDYEQYV.

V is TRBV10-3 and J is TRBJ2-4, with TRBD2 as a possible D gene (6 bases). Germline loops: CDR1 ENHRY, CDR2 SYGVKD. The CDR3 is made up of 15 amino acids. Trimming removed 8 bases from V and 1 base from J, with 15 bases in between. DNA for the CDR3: TGTGCCATCCTTGTTAGGGCGGGGGCCAAAAACATTCAGTACTTC. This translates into CAILVRAGAKNIQYF.

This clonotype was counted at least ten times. For the CDR3, the DNA is TGTGCCAGCACCCCGGGACAGGGGGGGAACACCGGGGAGCTGTTTTTT. It codes for CASTPGQGGNTGELFF. The chain carries TRBV6-5 and TRBJ2-2; the match to TRBD1 covers 11 bases. Trimming took 7 bases from V and 1 from J; bases not matched to a gene: 5. The CDR3 runs to 16 residues. Germline CDR1 reads MNHEY; CDR2 reads SVGAGI.

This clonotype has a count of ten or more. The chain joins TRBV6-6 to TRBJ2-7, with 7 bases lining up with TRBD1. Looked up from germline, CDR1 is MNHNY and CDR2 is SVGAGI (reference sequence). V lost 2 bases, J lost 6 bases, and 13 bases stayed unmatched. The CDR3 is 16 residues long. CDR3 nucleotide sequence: TGTGCCAGCAGTTACACACCATTAGATACAGGGGTCGAGCAGTACGTC. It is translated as CASSYTPLDTGVEQYV.

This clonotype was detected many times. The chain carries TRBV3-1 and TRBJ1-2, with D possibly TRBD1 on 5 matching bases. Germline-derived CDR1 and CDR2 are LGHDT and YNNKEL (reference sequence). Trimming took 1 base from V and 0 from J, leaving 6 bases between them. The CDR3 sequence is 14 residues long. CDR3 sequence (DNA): TGTGCCAGCAGCCAAGGGACAACTAACTATGGCTACACCTTC. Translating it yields CASSQGTTNYGYTF.

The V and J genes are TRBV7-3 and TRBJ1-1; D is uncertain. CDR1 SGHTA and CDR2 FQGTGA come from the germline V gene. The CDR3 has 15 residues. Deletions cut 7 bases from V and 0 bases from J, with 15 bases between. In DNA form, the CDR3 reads TGTGCCAGCACAGATGCTAGGGCTATGAACACTGAAGCTTTCTTT. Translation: CASTDARAMNTEAFF.

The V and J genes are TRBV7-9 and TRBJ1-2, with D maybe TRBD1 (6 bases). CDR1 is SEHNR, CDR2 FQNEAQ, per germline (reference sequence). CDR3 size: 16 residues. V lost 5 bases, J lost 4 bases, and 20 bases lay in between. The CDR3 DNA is TGTGCCAGCAGCGATTGGGACACCTTTTCGTCCTATGGCTACACCTTC. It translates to CASSDWDTFSSYGYTF.